This TCR beta chain was captured in a study of blood T cell repertoires in COVID-19. Study at large: Acute and convalescent COVID-19 samples came from the United States, Italy and Spain. T cells, B-cell-depleted T cells, or PBMCs supplied cDNA or gDNA.

Per the authors' pipeline: Amplification with reference gene primers provided the estimates of nucleated cell counts. TCRdb's copy holds only in-frame clones and misses some; the assay was immunoSEQ multiplex PCR. V, J and clone size are taken as reported in that table, and D and trimming were inferred from the DNA itself. The data show about 140,000 clones, with over 80% seen just once and approximately 9.9% held by the top ten. This clonotype was obtained from a woman older than 75 with acute or convalescent COVID-19. Sequences were obtained from peripheral blood.

CDR3 loop: CASKTGRDQPQHF. The CDR3 nucleotides read TGTGCCAGCAAGACAGGGCGAGATCAGCCCCAGCATTTT. The V call is TRBV19, the J call TRBJ1-5, with 7 bases lining up with TRBD1. CDR1 and CDR2 from the germline V gene are LNHDA and SQIVND (reference sequence). V lost 9 bases and J lost 5; bases outside the gene matches: 7. The CDR3 is 13 amino acids.